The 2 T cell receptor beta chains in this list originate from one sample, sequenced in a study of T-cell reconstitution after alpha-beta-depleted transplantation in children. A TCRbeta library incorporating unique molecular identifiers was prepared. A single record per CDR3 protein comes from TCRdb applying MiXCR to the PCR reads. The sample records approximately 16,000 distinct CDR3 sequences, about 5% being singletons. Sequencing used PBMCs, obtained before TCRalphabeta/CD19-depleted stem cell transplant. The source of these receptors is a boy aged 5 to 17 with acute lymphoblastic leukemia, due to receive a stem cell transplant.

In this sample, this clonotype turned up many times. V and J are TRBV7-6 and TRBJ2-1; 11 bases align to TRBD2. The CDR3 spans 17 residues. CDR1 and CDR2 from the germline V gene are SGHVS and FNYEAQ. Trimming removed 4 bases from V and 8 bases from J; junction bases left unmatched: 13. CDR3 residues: CASSSDRIAGGPDEQFF. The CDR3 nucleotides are TGTGCCAGCAGCTCCGACAGAATAGCGGGAGGGCCGGATGAGCAGTTCTTC.

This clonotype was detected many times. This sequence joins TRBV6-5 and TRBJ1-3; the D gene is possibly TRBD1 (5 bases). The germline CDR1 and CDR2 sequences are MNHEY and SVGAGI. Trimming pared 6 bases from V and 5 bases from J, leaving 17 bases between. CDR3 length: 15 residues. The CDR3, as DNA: TGTGCCAGCAGCCCAGTTCGGGGGAAGCGAAACACCATATATTTT. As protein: CASSPVRGKRNTIYF.